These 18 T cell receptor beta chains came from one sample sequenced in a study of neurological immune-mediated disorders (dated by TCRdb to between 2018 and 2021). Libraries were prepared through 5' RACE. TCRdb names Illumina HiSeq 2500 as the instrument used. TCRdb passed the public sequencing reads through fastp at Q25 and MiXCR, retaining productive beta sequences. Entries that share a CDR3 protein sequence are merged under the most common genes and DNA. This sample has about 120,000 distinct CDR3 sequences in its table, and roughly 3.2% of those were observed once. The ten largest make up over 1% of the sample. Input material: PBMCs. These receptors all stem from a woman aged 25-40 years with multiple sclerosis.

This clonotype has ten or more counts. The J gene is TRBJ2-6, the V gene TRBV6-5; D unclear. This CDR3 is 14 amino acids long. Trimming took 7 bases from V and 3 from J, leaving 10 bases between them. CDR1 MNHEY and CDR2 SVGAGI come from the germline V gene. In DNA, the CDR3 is TGTGCCAGCAAAATCGAGTATGGGGCCAACGTCCTGACTTTC. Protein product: CASKIEYGANVLTF.

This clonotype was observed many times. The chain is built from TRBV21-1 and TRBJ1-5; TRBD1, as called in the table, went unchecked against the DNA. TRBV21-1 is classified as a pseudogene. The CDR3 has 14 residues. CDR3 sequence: CASSNRGCNQPQHF. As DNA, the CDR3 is TGTGCCAGCAGCAACAGGGGTTGCAATCAGCCCCAGCATTTT.

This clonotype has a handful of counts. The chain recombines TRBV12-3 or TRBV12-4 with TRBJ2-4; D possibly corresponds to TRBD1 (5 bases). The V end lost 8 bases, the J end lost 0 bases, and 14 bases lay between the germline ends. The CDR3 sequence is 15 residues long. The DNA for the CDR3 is TGTGCCAGCGGTCGACAGCTACTAGCCAAAAACATTCAGTACTTC. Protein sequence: CASGRQLLAKNIQYF.

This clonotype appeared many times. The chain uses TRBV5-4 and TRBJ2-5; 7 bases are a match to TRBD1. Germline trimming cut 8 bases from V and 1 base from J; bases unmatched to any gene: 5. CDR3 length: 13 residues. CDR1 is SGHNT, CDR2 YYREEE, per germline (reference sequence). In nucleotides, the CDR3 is TGTGCCAGTAAGGGACAGACCCAAGAGACCCAGTACTTC. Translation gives CASKGQTQETQYF. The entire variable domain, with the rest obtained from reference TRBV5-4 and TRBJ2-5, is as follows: ETGVTQSPTHLIKTRGQQVTLRCSSQSGHNTVSWYQQALGQGPQFIFQYYREEENGRGNFPPRFSGLQFPNYSSELNVNALELDDSALYLCASKGQTQETQYFGPGTRLLVL.

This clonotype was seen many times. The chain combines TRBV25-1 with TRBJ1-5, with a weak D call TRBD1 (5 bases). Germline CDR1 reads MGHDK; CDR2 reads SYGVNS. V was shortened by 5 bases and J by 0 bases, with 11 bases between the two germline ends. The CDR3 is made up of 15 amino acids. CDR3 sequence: CASSPGAHSNQPQHF. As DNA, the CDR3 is TGTGCCAGCAGTCCCGGGGCTCATAGCAATCAGCCCCAGCATTTT.

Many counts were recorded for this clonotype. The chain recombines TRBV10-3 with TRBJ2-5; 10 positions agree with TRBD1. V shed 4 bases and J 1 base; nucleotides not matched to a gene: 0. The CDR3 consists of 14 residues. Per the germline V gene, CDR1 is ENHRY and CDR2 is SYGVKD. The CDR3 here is CAISGTGGQETQYF. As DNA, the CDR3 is TGTGCCATCAGTGGGACAGGGGGCCAAGAGACCCAGTACTTC.

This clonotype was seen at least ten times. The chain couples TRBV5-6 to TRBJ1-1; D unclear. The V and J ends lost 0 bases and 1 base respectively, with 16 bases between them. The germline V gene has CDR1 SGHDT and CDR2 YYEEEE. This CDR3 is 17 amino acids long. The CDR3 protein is CASSLGAPGRKNTEAFF. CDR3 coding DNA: TGTGCCAGCAGCTTGGGGGCCCCCGGAAGGAAGAACACTGAAGCTTTCTTT.

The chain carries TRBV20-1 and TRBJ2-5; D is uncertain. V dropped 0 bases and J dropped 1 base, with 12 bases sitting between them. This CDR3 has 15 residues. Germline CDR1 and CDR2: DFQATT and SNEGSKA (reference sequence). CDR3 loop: CSARDFRHLQETQYF. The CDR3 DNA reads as TGCAGTGCTAGAGACTTCCGACATCTCCAAGAGACCCAGTACTTC.

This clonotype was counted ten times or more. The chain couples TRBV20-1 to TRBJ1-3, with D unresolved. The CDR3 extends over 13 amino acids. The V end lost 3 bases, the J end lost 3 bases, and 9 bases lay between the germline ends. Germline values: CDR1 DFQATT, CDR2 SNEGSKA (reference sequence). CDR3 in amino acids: CSASMGIGNTIYF. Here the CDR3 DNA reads TGCAGTGCTAGTATGGGAATTGGAAACACCATATATTTT.

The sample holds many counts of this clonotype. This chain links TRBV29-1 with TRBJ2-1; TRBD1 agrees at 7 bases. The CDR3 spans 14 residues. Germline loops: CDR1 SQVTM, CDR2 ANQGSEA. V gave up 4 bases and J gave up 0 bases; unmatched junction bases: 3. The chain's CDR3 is CSVAAGGSYNEQFF. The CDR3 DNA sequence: TGCAGCGTTGCGGCAGGGGGCTCCTACAATGAGCAGTTCTTC.

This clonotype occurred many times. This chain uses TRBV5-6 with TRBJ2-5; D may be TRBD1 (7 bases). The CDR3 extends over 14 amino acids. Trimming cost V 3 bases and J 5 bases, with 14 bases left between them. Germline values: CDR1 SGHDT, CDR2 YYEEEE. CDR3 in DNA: TGTGCCAGCAGCTCCCAGGGGGGCGGGGAGACCCAGTACTTC. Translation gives CASSSQGGGETQYF.

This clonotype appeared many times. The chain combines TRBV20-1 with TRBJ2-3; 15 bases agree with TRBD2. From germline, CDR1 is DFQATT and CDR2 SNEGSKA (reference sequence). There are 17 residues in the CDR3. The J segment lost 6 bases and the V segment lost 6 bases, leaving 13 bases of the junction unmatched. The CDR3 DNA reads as TGCAGTGCGCCGGCGGGACTAGCGGGGGGCTCGTCGGATACGCAGTATTTT. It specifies CSAPAGLAGGSSDTQYF.

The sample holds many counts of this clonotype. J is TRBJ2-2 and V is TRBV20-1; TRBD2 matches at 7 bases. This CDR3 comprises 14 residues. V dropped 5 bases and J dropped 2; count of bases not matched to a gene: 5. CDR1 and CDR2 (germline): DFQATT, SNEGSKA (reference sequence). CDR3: CSARIAGNTGELFF. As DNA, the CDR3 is TGCAGTGCTCGAATAGCGGGTAACACCGGGGAGCTGTTTTTT.

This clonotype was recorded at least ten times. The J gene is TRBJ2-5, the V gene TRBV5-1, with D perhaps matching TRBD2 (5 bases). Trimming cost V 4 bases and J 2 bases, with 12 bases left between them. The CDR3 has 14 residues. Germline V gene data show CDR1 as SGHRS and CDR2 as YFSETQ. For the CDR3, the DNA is TGCGCCAGCAGCACAGCCGGGGTACAAGAGACCCAGTACTTC. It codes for CASSTAGVQETQYF.

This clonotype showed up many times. The chain's CDR3 is CASSRTGTSYGYTF. In nucleotides, the CDR3 is TGTGCCAGCAGCCGCACCGGGACAAGCTATGGCTACACCTTC. The chain recombines TRBV5-6 with TRBJ1-2, with D possibly TRBD1 on 6 matching bases. The CDR3 runs to 14 residues. Trimming left V 4 bases short and J 4 bases short, with 14 bases between. Germline-derived CDR1 and CDR2 are SGHDT and YYEEEE.

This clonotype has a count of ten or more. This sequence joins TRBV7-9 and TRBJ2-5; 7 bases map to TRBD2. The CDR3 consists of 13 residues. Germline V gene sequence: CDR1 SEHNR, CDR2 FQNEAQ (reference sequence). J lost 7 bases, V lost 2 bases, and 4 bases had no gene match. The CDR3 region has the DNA TGTGCCAGCAGCTTACCCAGGGAGGGGACCCAGTACTTC. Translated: CASSLPREGTQYF.

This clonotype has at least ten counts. The DNA of the CDR3 is TGTGCCAGCAGCCAGAGGAGCGGAAACACCATATATTTT. Residues: CASSQRSGNTIYF. The chain couples TRBV9 to TRBJ1-3; no reliable D call. CDR3 length: 13 residues. Germline V gene lookup returns CDR1 SGDLS and CDR2 YYNGEE. The ends were cut back, 4 bases at V and 4 bases at J, with 9 bases in the middle.

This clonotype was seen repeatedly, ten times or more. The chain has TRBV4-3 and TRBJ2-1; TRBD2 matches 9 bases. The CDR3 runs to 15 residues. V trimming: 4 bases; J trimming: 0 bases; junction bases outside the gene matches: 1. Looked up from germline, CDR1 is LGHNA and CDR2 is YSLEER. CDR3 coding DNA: TGCGCCAGCAGCCTAGCGGGGGACTCCTACAATGAGCAGTTCTTC. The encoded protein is CASSLAGDSYNEQFF.